This T cell receptor beta chain was captured by sequencing in a study of beta chain features in type 1 diabetes. Turning to this clone: Its antigen is not known.

As every portion of the isolated RNA was reverse transcribed, the sequencing read expressed TCRB transcripts. The read count averaged approximately 3.3 million across naive, central memory and regulatory T cell samples. Libraries were prepared by immunoSEQ multiplex PCR; TCRdb keeps only in-frame clonotypes and omits some of them. The sample contains hundreds of thousands of clones, roughly a sixth of which appear only once. Regarding the study as a whole: High TCR expression in some cells could lead to their over-representation in cDNA sequencing. Patients with type 1 diabetes showed fewer VDJ junction insertions and more deletions.

Germline trimming cut 8 bases from V and 9 bases from J; bases unmatched to any gene: 8. Germline V gene data show CDR1 as MDHEN and CDR2 as SYDVKM. This CDR3 spans 13 amino acids. Sequenced input: naive CD4+ T cells from blood. This TCR was sampled from a man younger than 35 in good health. V usage is TRBV28 and J usage is TRBJ2-1; 9 bases are shared with TRBD1. This CDR3 reads CASRDRVGGEQFF. The CDR3 nucleotides read TGTGCCAGCCGGGACAGGGTAGGGGGTGAGCAGTTCTTC.